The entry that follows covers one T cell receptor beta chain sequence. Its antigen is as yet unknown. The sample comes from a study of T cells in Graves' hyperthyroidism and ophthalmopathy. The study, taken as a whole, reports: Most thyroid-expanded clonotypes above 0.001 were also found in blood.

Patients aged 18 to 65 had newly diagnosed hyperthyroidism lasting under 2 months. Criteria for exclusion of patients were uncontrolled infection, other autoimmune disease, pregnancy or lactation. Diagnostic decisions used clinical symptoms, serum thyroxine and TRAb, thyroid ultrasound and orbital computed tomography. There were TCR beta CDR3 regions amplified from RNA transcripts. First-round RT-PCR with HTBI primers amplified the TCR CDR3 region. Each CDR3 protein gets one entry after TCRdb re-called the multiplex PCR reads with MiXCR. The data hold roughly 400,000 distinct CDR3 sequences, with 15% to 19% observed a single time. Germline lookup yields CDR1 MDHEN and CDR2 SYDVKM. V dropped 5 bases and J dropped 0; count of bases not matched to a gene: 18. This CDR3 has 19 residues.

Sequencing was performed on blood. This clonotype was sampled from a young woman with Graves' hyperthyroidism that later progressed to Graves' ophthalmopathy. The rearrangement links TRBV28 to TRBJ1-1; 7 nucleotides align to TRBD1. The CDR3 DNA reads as TGTGCCAGCAGTCCAAGGCGGGACAGAAATCGAATCATGAACACTGAAGCTTTCTTT. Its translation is CASSPRRDRNRIMNTEAFF.